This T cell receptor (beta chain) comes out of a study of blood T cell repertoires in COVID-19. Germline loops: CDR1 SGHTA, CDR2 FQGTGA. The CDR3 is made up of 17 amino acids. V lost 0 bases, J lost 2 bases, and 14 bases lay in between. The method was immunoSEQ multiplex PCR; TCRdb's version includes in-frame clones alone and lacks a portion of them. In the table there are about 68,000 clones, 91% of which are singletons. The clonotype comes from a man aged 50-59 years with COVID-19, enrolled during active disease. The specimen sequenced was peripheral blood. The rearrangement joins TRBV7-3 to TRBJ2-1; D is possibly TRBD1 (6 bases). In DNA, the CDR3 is TGTGCCAGCAGCTTAACTGGGGAAGGGGGACCCTACAATGAGCAGTTCTTC. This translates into CASSLTGEGGPYNEQFF.